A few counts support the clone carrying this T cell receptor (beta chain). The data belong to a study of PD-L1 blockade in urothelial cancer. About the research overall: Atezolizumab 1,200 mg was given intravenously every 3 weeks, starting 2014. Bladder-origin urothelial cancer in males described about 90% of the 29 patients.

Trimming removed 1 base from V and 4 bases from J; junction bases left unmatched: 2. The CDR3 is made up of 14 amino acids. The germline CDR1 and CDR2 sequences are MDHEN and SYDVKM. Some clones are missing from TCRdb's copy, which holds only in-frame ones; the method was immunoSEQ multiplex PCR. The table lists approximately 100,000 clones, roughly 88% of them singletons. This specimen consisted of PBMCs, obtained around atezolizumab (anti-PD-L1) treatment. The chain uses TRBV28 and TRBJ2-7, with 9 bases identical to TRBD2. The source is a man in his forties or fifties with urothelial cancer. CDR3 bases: TGTGCCAGCAGTTTATCCGGACTAGCGTACGAGCAGTACTTC. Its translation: CASSLSGLAYEQYF.